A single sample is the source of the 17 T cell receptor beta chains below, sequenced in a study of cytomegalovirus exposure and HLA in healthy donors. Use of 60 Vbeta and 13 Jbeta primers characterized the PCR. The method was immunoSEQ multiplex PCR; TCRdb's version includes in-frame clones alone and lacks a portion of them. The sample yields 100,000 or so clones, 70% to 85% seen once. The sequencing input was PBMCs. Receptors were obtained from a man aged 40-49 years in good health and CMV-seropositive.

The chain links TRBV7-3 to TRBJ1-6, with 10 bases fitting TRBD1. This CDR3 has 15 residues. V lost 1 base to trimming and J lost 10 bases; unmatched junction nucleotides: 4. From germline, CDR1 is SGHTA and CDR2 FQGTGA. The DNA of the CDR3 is TGTGCCAGCAGCTTAATGGGACAGGGGAACTCACCCCTCCACTTT. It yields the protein CASSLMGQGNSPLHF.

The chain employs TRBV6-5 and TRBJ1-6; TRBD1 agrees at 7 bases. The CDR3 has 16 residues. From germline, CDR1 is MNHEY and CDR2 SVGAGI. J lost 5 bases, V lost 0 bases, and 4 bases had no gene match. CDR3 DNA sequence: TGTGCCAGCAGTTACTCATTTACAGGGGATAATTCACCCCTCCACTTT. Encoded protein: CASSYSFTGDNSPLHF.

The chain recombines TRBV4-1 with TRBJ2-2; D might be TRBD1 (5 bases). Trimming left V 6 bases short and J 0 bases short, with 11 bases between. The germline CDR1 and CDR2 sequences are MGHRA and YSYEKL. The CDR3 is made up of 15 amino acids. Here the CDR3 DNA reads TGCGCCAGCAGTCTCAGGGAAACGAACACCGGGGAGCTGTTTTTT. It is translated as CASSLRETNTGELFF.

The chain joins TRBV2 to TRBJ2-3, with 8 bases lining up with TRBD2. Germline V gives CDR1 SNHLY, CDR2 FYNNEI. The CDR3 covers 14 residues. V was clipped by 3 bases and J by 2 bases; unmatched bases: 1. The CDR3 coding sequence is TGTGCCAGCAGTGAGCGGGGGGTCACAGATACGCAGTATTTT. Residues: CASSERGVTDTQYF.

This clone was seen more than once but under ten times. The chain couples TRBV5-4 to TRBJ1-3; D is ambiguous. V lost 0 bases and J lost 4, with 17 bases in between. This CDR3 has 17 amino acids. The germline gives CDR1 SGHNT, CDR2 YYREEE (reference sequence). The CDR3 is CASSLGVGGNSGNTIYF. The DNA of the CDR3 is TGTGCCAGCAGCTTGGGCGTCGGAGGAAATTCGGGAAACACCATATATTTT.

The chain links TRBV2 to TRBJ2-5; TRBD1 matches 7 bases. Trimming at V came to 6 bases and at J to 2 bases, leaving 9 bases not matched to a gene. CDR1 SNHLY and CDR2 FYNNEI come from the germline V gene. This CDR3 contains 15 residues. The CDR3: CASRRTTGNQETQYF. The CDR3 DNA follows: TGTGCCAGCAGGCGTACGACAGGGAATCAAGAGACCCAGTACTTC. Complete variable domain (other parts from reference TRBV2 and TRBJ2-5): EPEVTQTPSHQVTQMGQEVILRCVPISNHLYFYWYRQILGQKVEFLVSFYNNEISEKSEIFDDQFSVERPDGSNFTLKIRSTKLEDSAMYFCASRRTTGNQETQYFGPGTRLLVL.

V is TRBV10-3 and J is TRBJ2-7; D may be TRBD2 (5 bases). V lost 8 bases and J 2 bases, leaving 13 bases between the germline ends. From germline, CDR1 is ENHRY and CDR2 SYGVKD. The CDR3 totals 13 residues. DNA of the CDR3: TGTGCCATCTCGGAGGCCTCTGCCTACGAGCAGTACTTC. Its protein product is CAISEASAYEQYF.

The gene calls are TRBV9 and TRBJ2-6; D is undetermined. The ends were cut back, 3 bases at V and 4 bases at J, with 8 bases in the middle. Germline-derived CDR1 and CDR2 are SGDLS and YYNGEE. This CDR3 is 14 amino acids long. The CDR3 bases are TGTGCCAGCAGCGCTAGTTCGGGGGCCAACGTCCTGACTTTC. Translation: CASSASSGANVLTF.

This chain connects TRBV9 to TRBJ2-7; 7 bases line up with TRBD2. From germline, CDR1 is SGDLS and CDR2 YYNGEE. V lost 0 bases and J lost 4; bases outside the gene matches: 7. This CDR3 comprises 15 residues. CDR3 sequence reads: CASSVATSAVYEQYF. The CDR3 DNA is TGTGCCAGCAGCGTAGCTACTAGCGCGGTATACGAGCAGTACTTC.

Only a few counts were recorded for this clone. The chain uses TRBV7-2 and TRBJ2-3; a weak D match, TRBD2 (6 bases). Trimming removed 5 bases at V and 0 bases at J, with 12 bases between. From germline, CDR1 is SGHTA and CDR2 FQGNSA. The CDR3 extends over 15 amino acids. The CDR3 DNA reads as TGTGCCAGCAGCGGGGGACTTACTAGCACAGATACGCAGTATTTT. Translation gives CASSGGLTSTDTQYF.

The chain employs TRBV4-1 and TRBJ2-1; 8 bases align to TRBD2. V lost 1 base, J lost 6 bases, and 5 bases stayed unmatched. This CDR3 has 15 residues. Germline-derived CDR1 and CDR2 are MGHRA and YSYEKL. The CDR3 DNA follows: TGCGCCAGCAGCCAAGGCACTAGCGGACTCAATGAGCAGTTCTTC. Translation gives CASSQGTSGLNEQFF.

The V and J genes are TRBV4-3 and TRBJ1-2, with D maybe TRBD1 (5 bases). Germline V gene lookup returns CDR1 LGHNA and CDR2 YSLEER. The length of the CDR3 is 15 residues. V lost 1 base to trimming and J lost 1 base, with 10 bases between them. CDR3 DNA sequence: TGCGCCAGCAGCCAAGGAGTTCAGGGTAACTATGGCTACACCTTC. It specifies CASSQGVQGNYGYTF.

The CDR3 nucleotides read TGTGCCAGCAGCTTAGGAAACAGGGGGACAACCGGGGAGCTGTTTTTT. This translates into CASSLGNRGTTGELFF. The V call is TRBV7-6, the J call TRBJ2-2, with 8 bases that match TRBD1. J was trimmed by 5 bases and V by 1 base; bases with no gene match: 6. CDR1 and CDR2 from the germline V gene are SGHVS and FNYEAQ. This CDR3 has 16 amino acids.

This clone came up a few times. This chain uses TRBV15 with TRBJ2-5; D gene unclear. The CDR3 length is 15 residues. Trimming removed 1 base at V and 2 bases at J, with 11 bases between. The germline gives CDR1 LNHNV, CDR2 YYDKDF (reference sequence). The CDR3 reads CATSRAAGEQETQYF. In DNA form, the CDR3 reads TGTGCCACCAGCAGAGCCGCAGGCGAGCAAGAGACCCAGTACTTC.

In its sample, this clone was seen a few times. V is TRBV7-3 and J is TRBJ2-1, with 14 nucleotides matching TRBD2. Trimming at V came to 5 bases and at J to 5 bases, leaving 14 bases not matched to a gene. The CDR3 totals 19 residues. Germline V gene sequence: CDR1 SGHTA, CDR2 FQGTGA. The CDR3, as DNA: TGTGCCAGCAGCCCCGGACTAGCGGGGGGAAAGCGGCGAGACAATGAGCAGTTCTTC. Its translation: CASSPGLAGGKRRDNEQFF.

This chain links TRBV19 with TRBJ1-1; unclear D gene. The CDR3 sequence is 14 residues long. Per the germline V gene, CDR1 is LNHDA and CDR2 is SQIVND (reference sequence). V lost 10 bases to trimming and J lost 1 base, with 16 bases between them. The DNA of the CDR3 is TGTGCCACCCTCCGGAGGGCGGGGAACACTGAAGCTTTCTTT. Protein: CATLRRAGNTEAFF.

CDR3 in DNA: TGCGCCAGCAGCCAAGATGAGGGCACAGATACGCAGTATTTT. It translates to CASSQDEGTDTQYF. The chain couples TRBV4-3 to TRBJ2-3; D is undetermined. Trimming took off 0 bases at V and 1 base at J, with 5 bases between the two ends. Germline V gene data show CDR1 as LGHNA and CDR2 as YSLEER. The CDR3 spans 14 residues.